The 12 T cell receptor beta chains below were found in one sample sequenced in a study of blood T cell repertoires in COVID-19. Libraries were prepared by immunoSEQ multiplex PCR; TCRdb keeps only in-frame clonotypes and omits some of them. This sample yields hundreds of thousands of clones, of which about nine tenths are seen a single time; over 1.3% belongs to the top ten. The sample comprised peripheral blood. The source is a woman between 25 and 40 years old with active or convalescent COVID-19.

The chain is built from TRBV3-1 (or the pseudogene TRBV3-2) and TRBJ2-3, with a possible D match to TRBD2 (6 bases). Trimming removed 5 bases at V and 1 base at J, with 16 bases between. This CDR3 is built from 16 residues. Germline CDR1 and CDR2: LGHDT and YNNKEL (reference sequence). The CDR3: CASSSLPGDGTDTQYF. The DNA of the CDR3 is TGTGCCAGCAGCTCCCTGCCGGGGGATGGCACAGATACGCAGTATTTT.

The rearrangement uses TRBV29-1 and TRBJ2-2; 7 nucleotides line up with TRBD1. Germline V gives CDR1 SQVTM, CDR2 ANQGSEA. This CDR3 is built from 13 residues. The junction had 3 bases not matched to a gene; V was cut back by 5 bases and J by 3 bases. The DNA of the CDR3 is TGCAGCGTTTTACAGGGGTACACCGGGGAGCTGTTTTTT. The encoded protein is CSVLQGYTGELFF.

The chain employs TRBV5-1 and TRBJ1-1; D is possibly TRBD1 (6 bases). Deletions cut 0 bases from V and 1 base from J, with 13 bases between. Germline CDR1 reads SGHRS; CDR2 reads YFSETQ. CDR3 size: 16 residues. The CDR3 protein is CASSLEGDPRNTEAFF. CDR3 bases: TGCGCCAGCAGCTTGGAGGGGGACCCACGGAACACTGAAGCTTTCTTT.

The gene calls are TRBV28 and TRBJ2-2, with D possibly being TRBD2 (6 bases). The germline CDR1 and CDR2 sequences are MDHEN and SYDVKM. CDR3 length: 15 residues. Deletions cut 6 bases from V and 4 bases from J, with 15 bases between. The CDR3, as DNA: TGTGCCAGCAGGATGGTACCCGGGGGCACCGGGGAGCTGTTTTTT. It translates to CASRMVPGGTGELFF.

The chain carries TRBV9 and TRBJ2-3, with 10 bases aligning to TRBD2. Losses at the gene ends were 0 bases for V and 4 bases for J; bases not matched to a gene: 8. Germline values: CDR1 SGDLS, CDR2 YYNGEE. The CDR3 is 17 amino acids. CDR3 region: CASSVGLAGDLADTQYF. In DNA form, the CDR3 reads TGTGCCAGCAGCGTAGGGCTAGCGGGAGATCTGGCAGATACGCAGTATTTT.

J is TRBJ2-5 and V is TRBV5-1; TRBD2 aligns across 9 bases. The CDR3 consists of 16 residues. The V and J ends lost 4 bases and 5 bases, in that order; junction bases with no gene match: 12. Germline V lookup: CDR1 SGHRS, CDR2 YFSETQ. This CDR3 reads CASSSIRGGGGETQYF. The CDR3, as DNA: TGCGCCAGCAGCAGTATACGCGGGGGGGGCGGGGAGACCCAGTACTTC.

The gene calls are TRBV5-4 and TRBJ1-2; D gene uncertain. Germline V gene sequence: CDR1 SGHNT, CDR2 YYREEE (reference sequence). V lost 0 bases and J 5 bases, leaving 8 bases between the germline ends. The CDR3 is 13 amino acids. The CDR3 nucleotides are TGTGCCAGCAGCTTGGTTTCAGCGTATGGCTACACCTTC. It yields the protein CASSLVSAYGYTF.

The J gene is TRBJ2-7, the V gene TRBV4-2; 11 nucleotides agree with TRBD2. Germline CDR1 and CDR2: LGHNA and YNFKEQ. This CDR3 is built from 17 residues. J gave up 1 base and V 0 bases, and 5 bases lay outside the gene matches. CDR3 DNA sequence: TGTGCCAGCAGCCAAGATCTAGCGGGGGGCCAATCCTACGAGCAGTACTTC. Its translation is CASSQDLAGGQSYEQYF.

This clone is a singleton in its sample. The chain couples TRBV2 to TRBJ2-5; 7 bases align to TRBD2. This CDR3 comprises 18 residues. From germline, CDR1 is SNHLY and CDR2 FYNNEI. Trimming at V came to 5 bases and at J to 2 bases, leaving 17 bases not matched to a gene. The CDR3 spells CASSSPLLRAGEQETQYF. CDR3 DNA sequence: TGTGCCAGCAGTAGCCCCCTTCTCCGGGCGGGGGAGCAAGAGACCCAGTACTTC.

This sequence joins TRBV6-1 and TRBJ1-2; perhaps TRBD1 as D (6 bases). Germline V CDR1 and CDR2: MNHNS, SASEGT. Trimming took off 0 bases at V and 4 bases at J, with 12 bases between the two ends. The CDR3 is 15 residues long. The CDR3 DNA reads as TGTGCCAGCAGTGAAGCGGACGGGACACCCTATGGCTACACCTTC. It specifies CASSEADGTPYGYTF.

This clone has more than one count but fewer than ten. The CDR3 is CASRPRVPETEAFF. CDR3 bases: TGTGCCAGCAGGCCCCGGGTGCCAGAAACTGAAGCTTTCTTT. The rearrangement links TRBV13 to TRBJ1-1; D unclear. The CDR3 is 14 residues long. The V and J ends lost 6 bases and 5 bases respectively, with 16 bases between them. CDR1 PRHDT and CDR2 FYEKMQ come from the germline V gene (reference sequence).

The J gene is TRBJ1-1, the V gene TRBV12-3 or TRBV12-4; D ambiguous. V was clipped by 6 bases and J by 5 bases, with 10 bases between them. The CDR3 sequence is 12 residues long. For the CDR3, the DNA is TGTGCCAGCAGAGCGGGCGGAACTGAAGCTTTCTTT. Amino acids: CASRAGGTEAFF.